This T cell receptor (beta chain) was captured in a study of T-cell reconstitution after alpha-beta-depleted transplantation in children. Findings of the study overall: Two months or so post-transplant, alpha-beta T cells reportedly derived from several hundred expanded graft clones. In some patients, recipient T cells and intrathymic progenitors surviving conditioning explained high day-60 diversity. Newly generated T cells supplied most T-cell counts and diversity one year post-transplant.

For TCRbeta, the library was prepared with unique molecular identifiers. TCRdb re-analysed the PCR reads in MiXCR, keeping a single row per CDR3 protein. Among almost 600,000 distinct CDR3 sequences listed, about a quarter were seen once. This clonotype was seen more than once but under ten times. Its antigen is undetermined. Unmatched junction bases numbered 16, after V lost 5 bases and J lost 13 bases. Germline-derived CDR1 and CDR2 are SGHAT and FQNNGV. The CDR3 is made up of 14 amino acids. The chain employs TRBV11-2 and TRBJ2-5; 7 positions match TRBD2. The sequencing here drew on PBMCs, taken before TCRalphabeta/CD19-depleted stem cell transplant. This TCR was recovered from a boy in the first two years of life with Wiskott-Aldrich syndrome, due to receive a stem cell transplant. CDR3 DNA sequence: TGTGCCAGCAGCCGGGTGGGACTAACGCCCCCAGGGTACTTC. Its protein is CASSRVGLTPPGYF.